A single sample is the source of the 28 T cell receptor beta chains below, sequenced in a study of blood T cell repertoires in COVID-19. The table came from immunoSEQ multiplex PCR; TCRdb's copy has only in-frame clones and leaves some out. The table includes about 250,000 clones, around nine tenths detected once. The specimen was peripheral blood. Every receptor here comes from a woman in her fifties or sixties who had recovered from COVID-19.

This sequence joins TRBV19 and TRBJ2-7; weak D call: TRBD1 (5 bases). Looked up from germline, CDR1 is LNHDA and CDR2 is SQIVND (reference sequence). V dropped 4 bases and J dropped 7 bases, with 17 bases sitting between them. The CDR3 sequence is 14 residues long. This CDR3 reads CASSTGHIPLEQYF. Here the CDR3 DNA reads TGTGCCAGTAGTACCGGACACATTCCTTTGGAGCAGTACTTC.

The chain has TRBV10-3 and TRBJ1-1, with TRBD1 matching over 8 bases. Trimming at V came to 11 bases and at J to 2 bases, leaving 16 bases not matched to a gene. Germline lookup yields CDR1 ENHRY and CDR2 SYGVKD. This CDR3 contains 16 residues. This CDR3 reads CASMERRTGRNTEAFF. CDR3 nucleotides: TGTGCCTCCATGGAAAGGAGGACAGGGAGAAACACTGAAGCTTTCTTT.

Regarding this clone: The germline gene is not matched at one end of the junction; a read error may be the cause. The rearrangement joins TRBV7-3 to TRBJ1-2, with D possibly being TRBD1 (5 bases). Germline CDR1 and CDR2: SGHTA and FQGTGA. The CDR3 is 13 amino acids. The CDR3 nucleotides are TGTGCCAGCAGCTTATACTTGGGCAGGGCCCCCTCCTTC. Translation: CASSLYLGRAPSF. Full variable domain (missing parts from reference TRBV7-3 and TRBJ1-2): GAGVSQTPSNKVTEKGKYVELRCDPISGHTALYWYRQSLGQGPEFLIYFQGTGAADDSGLPNDRFFAVRPEGSVSTLKIQRTERGDSAVYLCASSLYLGRAPSFGSGTRLTVV.

V gene TRBV6-5 combines with J gene TRBJ2-7; weak D call: TRBD1 (5 bases). CDR3 length: 16 amino acids. Germline CDR1 MNHEY, CDR2 SVGAGI. V lost 0 bases and J 3 bases, leaving 15 bases between the germline ends. CDR3 sequence: CASSYSATGGFYEQYF. CDR3 nucleotides: TGTGCCAGCAGTTACTCGGCCACAGGTGGGTTCTACGAGCAGTACTTC.

The chain carries TRBV19 and TRBJ2-7, with 8 bases lining up with TRBD2. The CDR3 sequence is 15 residues long. The germline gives CDR1 LNHDA, CDR2 SQIVND (reference sequence). V lost 7 bases and J lost 2; bases outside the gene matches: 10. This CDR3 reads CASTPRGGLAYEQYF. In nucleotides, the CDR3 is TGTGCCAGTACCCCCCGGGGGGGGCTTGCCTACGAGCAGTACTTC.

V usage is TRBV9 and J usage is TRBJ1-2; D is possibly TRBD1 (5 bases). Germline CDR1 SGDLS, CDR2 YYNGEE. V lost 2 bases and J lost 5, with 10 bases in between. The CDR3 spans 13 residues. The CDR3 DNA reads TGTGCCAGCAGCGTCGACAGAAAGTATGGCTACACCTTC. Protein sequence: CASSVDRKYGYTF. Based on the CDR3 plus reference TRBV9 and TRBJ1-2, the full variable domain is DSGVTQTPKHLITATGQRVTLRCSPRSGDLSVYWYQQSLDQGLQFLIQYYNGEERAKGNILERFSAQQFPDLHSELNLSSLELGDSALYFCASSVDRKYGYTFGSGTRLTVV.

The chain has TRBV10-3 and TRBJ1-4; 10 bases align to TRBD1. Germline trimming cut 11 bases from V and 14 bases from J; bases unmatched to any gene: 17. The CDR3 has 14 residues. Germline-derived CDR1 and CDR2 are ENHRY and SYGVKD. The CDR3 spells CAAGGTGAPGVLFF. The CDR3 DNA reads TGTGCCGCCGGGGGGACAGGGGCCCCGGGGGTCCTGTTTTTT.

The gene calls are TRBV12-3 or TRBV12-4 and TRBJ2-7; possibly TRBD2 for D (6 bases). This CDR3 comprises 13 residues. V lost 6 bases and J 0 bases, leaving 9 bases between the germline ends. The CDR3 DNA follows: TGTGCCAGCAGGGAGGGGAACTCCTACGAGCAGTACTTC. Residues: CASREGNSYEQYF.

V is TRBV7-8 and J is TRBJ1-1; D call uncertain. CDR3 length: 15 residues. V was trimmed by 8 bases and J by 0 bases, leaving 16 bases between them. Germline V gives CDR1 SGHVS, CDR2 FQNEAQ. CDR3 nucleotide sequence: TGTGCCAGCGCGGGTCGTGACGGGGTGAACACTGAAGCTTTCTTT. It translates to CASAGRDGVNTEAFF.

This clone has only a few counts. In nucleotides, the CDR3 is TGTGCCAGCACCTGGGGGGGAAGCGAGCAGTACTTC. Translation: CASTWGGSEQYF. This chain joins TRBV12-3 or TRBV12-4 and TRBJ2-7, with 7 bases aligning to TRBD2. This CDR3 spans 12 amino acids. The J segment lost 6 bases and the V segment lost 7 bases, leaving 6 bases of the junction unmatched.

This clone showed up just once. V is TRBV28 and J is TRBJ2-7, with 7 positions matching TRBD2. The germline V gene has CDR1 MDHEN and CDR2 SYDVKM. With V trimmed by 5 bases and J by 6 bases, 10 bases remained unmatched. The CDR3 consists of 14 residues. CDR3 loop: CASSTQRRGGEQYF. The DNA of the CDR3 is TGTGCCAGCAGTACCCAACGGCGCGGGGGCGAGCAGTACTTC.

This rearrangement joins TRBV7-8 to TRBJ1-2; 10 nucleotides agree with TRBD1. Germline CDR1 is SGHVS and CDR2 is FQNEAQ. With V trimmed by 5 bases and J by 2 bases, 5 bases remained unmatched. This CDR3 spans 15 amino acids. DNA of the CDR3: TGTGCCAGCAGCCGGACAGGGGGAGACAACTATGGCTACACCTTC. It is translated as CASSRTGGDNYGYTF.

V is TRBV12-3 or TRBV12-4 and J is TRBJ2-1; D possibly corresponds to TRBD1 (6 bases). Trimming took off 6 bases at V and 2 bases at J, with 8 bases between the two ends. CDR3 length: 13 residues. Here the CDR3 DNA reads TGTGCCAGCAGCAGGGACACCTACAATGAGCAGTTCTTC. This codes for CASSRDTYNEQFF.

The V gene is TRBV5-1, the J gene TRBJ2-5; 7 bases line up with TRBD1. J was trimmed by 3 bases and V by 5 bases; bases with no gene match: 7. The V gene's germline CDR1 is SGHRS and CDR2 YFSETQ. The CDR3 loop spans 14 amino acids. The CDR3 sequence: CASRQLGQEETQYF. CDR3 in DNA: TGCGCCAGCAGACAGTTAGGACAGGAAGAGACCCAGTACTTC.

This clone was seen a few times. At one end the junction does not follow the germline gene, possibly because of a read error. The chain links TRBV7-7 to TRBJ2-2; 14 bases are a match to TRBD2. CDR1 SSHAT and CDR2 FNYEAQ come from the germline V gene (reference sequence). The CDR3 loop spans 17 amino acids. The CDR3 region is CASSSTSGGANTGELFF. CDR3 DNA: TGTGCTAGCAGCTCGACTAGCGGGGGGGCGAACACCGGGGAGCTGTTTTTT.

The gene calls are TRBV6-5 and TRBJ2-7; D might be TRBD2 (8 bases). The CDR3 totals 15 residues. Per germline, CDR1 MNHEY and CDR2 SVGAGI. Deletions cut 6 bases from V and 3 bases from J, with 18 bases between. The CDR3 DNA reads TGTGCCAGCAGAGTAGCGGGACAGCCGAGCTACGAGCAGTACTTC. It translates to CASRVAGQPSYEQYF.

The chain employs TRBV7-2 and TRBJ2-7; D gene uncertain. Germline lookup yields CDR1 SGHTA and CDR2 FQGNSA. V gave up 1 base and J gave up 0 bases, with 7 bases separating them. The CDR3 has 14 residues. The CDR3 here is CASSLGQISYEQYF. The CDR3 coding sequence is TGTGCCAGCAGCTTAGGGCAGATCTCCTACGAGCAGTACTTC.

J is TRBJ2-3 and V is TRBV10-2; D perhaps matches TRBD2 (5 bases). Trimming pared 5 bases from V and 2 bases from J, leaving 8 bases between. Per the germline V gene, CDR1 is WSHSY and CDR2 is SAAADI. The CDR3 has 13 amino acids. The DNA for the CDR3 is TGCGCCAGCAGTCCGGGGTACACAGATACGCAGTATTTT. It specifies CASSPGYTDTQYF.

The chain joins TRBV29-1 to TRBJ2-7; possibly TRBD1 for D (5 bases). The CDR3 has 11 residues. Germline-derived CDR1 and CDR2 are SQVTM and ANQGSEA. V gave up 4 bases and J gave up 3 bases, with 7 bases separating them. CDR3 sequence reads: CSVGRDYEQYF. The CDR3 DNA reads as TGCAGCGTTGGCAGGGACTACGAGCAGTACTTC.

This clone was recorded once. CDR3 loop: CSASLPAGGTYQETQYF. CDR3 DNA: TGCAGTGCTAGTCTGCCAGCGGGGGGCACATACCAAGAGACCCAGTACTTC. The J gene is TRBJ2-5, the V gene TRBV20-1; 9 bases agree with TRBD2. Germline CDR1 DFQATT, CDR2 SNEGSKA (reference sequence). The CDR3 length is 17 residues. V was clipped by 3 bases and J by 0 bases; unmatched bases: 11.

V and J are TRBV5-6 and TRBJ2-2; 7 bases map to TRBD2. The CDR3 is 16 residues long. Germline V gene sequence: CDR1 SGHDT, CDR2 YYEEEE. V lost 4 bases, J lost 0 bases, and 6 bases stayed unmatched. This chain's CDR3 is CASSDLGGANTGELFF. The CDR3 DNA follows: TGTGCCAGCAGCGACCTTGGGGGGGCGAACACCGGGGAGCTGTTTTTT.

This clone has only one observation. The chain joins TRBV18 to TRBJ2-7, with D possibly TRBD1 on 5 matching bases. Germline loops: CDR1 KGHSH, CDR2 LQKENI. The CDR3 totals 14 residues. The V gene lost 3 bases and the J gene lost 5 bases, with 14 bases spanning the gap. The CDR3 region is CASSPQQDTHEQYF. CDR3 coding DNA: TGTGCCAGCTCACCTCAACAGGATACCCACGAGCAGTACTTC.

The J gene is TRBJ2-5, the V gene TRBV10-3; TRBD2 matches at 13 bases. V lost 4 bases to trimming and J lost 5 bases; unmatched junction nucleotides: 7. CDR3 length equals 16 residues. Germline lookup yields CDR1 ENHRY and CDR2 SYGVKD. The CDR3 protein is CAISAPGTSGDETQYF. Written as DNA, the CDR3 is TGTGCCATCAGTGCCCCCGGGACTAGCGGGGATGAGACCCAGTACTTC.

The chain carries TRBV9 and TRBJ2-7, with 7 bases lining up with TRBD1. V lost 0 bases and J lost 5; bases outside the gene matches: 11. The CDR3 contains 16 residues. The germline CDR1 and CDR2 sequences are SGDLS and YYNGEE. CDR3 sequence (DNA): TGTGCCAGCAGCGTAGCTGGTGGCAGGGGGTTCAACGAGCAGTACTTC. Translation gives CASSVAGGRGFNEQYF.

The V and J genes are TRBV19 and TRBJ1-1; D ambiguous. This CDR3 is built from 17 residues. V shed 3 bases and J shed 3 bases, with 20 bases lying between them. Germline CDR1 and CDR2: LNHDA and SQIVND (reference sequence). In nucleotides, the CDR3 is TGTGCCAGTAGTATTAGGTGGGCCAGAGGAGGGTACACTGAAGCTTTCTTT. Its translation is CASSIRWARGGYTEAFF.

The chain carries TRBV9 and TRBJ2-7; 7 bases line up with TRBD2. V lost 0 bases, J lost 2 bases, and 2 bases stayed unmatched. CDR3 size: 14 residues. Germline-derived CDR1 and CDR2 are SGDLS and YYNGEE. The CDR3 here is CASSVGGLPYEQYF. CDR3 nucleotides: TGTGCCAGCAGCGTAGGGGGACTACCCTACGAGCAGTACTTC. The complete variable domain, with remaining parts taken from reference TRBV9 and TRBJ2-7, reads DSGVTQTPKHLITATGQRVTLRCSPRSGDLSVYWYQQSLDQGLQFLIQYYNGEERAKGNILERFSAQQFPDLHSELNLSSLELGDSALYFCASSVGGLPYEQYFGPGTRLTVT.

The V gene is TRBV5-1, the J gene TRBJ1-1; 7 bases agree with TRBD1. CDR1 is SGHRS and CDR2 is YFSETQ in the germline V gene. V shed 0 bases, J shed 6 bases, and the junction held 5 bases outside the gene matches. The CDR3 has 14 residues. This CDR3 is CASSLGSTGSEAFF. CDR3 coding DNA: TGCGCCAGCAGCTTGGGGTCGACAGGGTCTGAAGCTTTCTTT.

This chain joins TRBV19 and TRBJ1-6; D uncertain. With 4 bases removed from V and 7 bases from J, the gap between germline ends came to 20 bases. The CDR3 is made up of 17 amino acids. CDR1 is LNHDA, CDR2 SQIVND, per germline (reference sequence). In DNA form, the CDR3 reads TGTGCCAGTAGTAGAGCGGCCTCGTCGGGGTTCAATTCACCCCTCCACTTT. Translated: CASSRAASSGFNSPLHF.